This T cell receptor beta chain was identified during a study of blood T cell repertoires in COVID-19. Background on the study: Donors in the United States, Italy and Spain gave samples during acute or convalescent COVID-19. Sources were T cells, B-cell-depleted T cells, or PBMCs; the material itself was cDNA or gDNA.

The trim removed 3 bases at V and 5 bases at J, leaving 4 bases unmatched. CDR1 is MNHNS and CDR2 is SASEGT in the germline V gene. This CDR3 region has 14 residues. Original handling: It was from reference gene primer amplification that nucleated cell counts were estimated. Clones were read by immunoSEQ multiplex PCR, and TCRdb kept only the in-frame ones, dropping some. Clone size and the V and J calls come from that table; the DNA yielded D and trimming. The data contain about 140,000 clones, 60% to 80% of them singletons. Donors of Cohort 3 who recovered were those that had two negative PCRs, clearance, or symptom resolution.

The chain is built from TRBV6-1 and TRBJ2-7, with TRBD1 identical over 10 bases. The receptor comes from a woman aged 45 to 65 who had recovered from COVID-19. The sample comprised PBMCs or T cells enriched from blood (not recorded which). CDR3 sequence reads: CASSEGQGSDEQYF. In DNA form, the CDR3 reads TGTGCCAGCAGTGAGGGACAGGGGAGCGACGAGCAGTACTTC.